This T cell receptor (beta chain) is drawn from a study of blood T cell repertoires in COVID-19. The method was immunoSEQ multiplex PCR; TCRdb's version includes in-frame clones alone and lacks a portion of them. This table holds around 170,000 clones, about 87% found once. CDR1 SGHRS and CDR2 YFSETQ come from the germline V gene. This CDR3 has 12 amino acids. V shed 4 bases and J shed 4 bases, with 8 bases lying between them. The specimen sequenced was peripheral blood. V gene TRBV5-1 combines with J gene TRBJ2-5; D is unclear. The origin of this receptor is a man aged 60-69 years with acute or convalescent COVID-19. CDR3 nucleotides: TGCGCCAGCAGCGATAGCCTAGAGACCCAGTACTTC. Its translation is CASSDSLETQYF.